This entry features one T cell receptor beta chain sequence. The V and J ends lost 3 bases and 4 bases, in that order; junction bases with no gene match: 10. The CDR3 spans 16 residues. Germline V lookup: CDR1 SGHTA, CDR2 FQGNSA. The data derive from a study of blood T cells in healthy people across ages. Combining a sample-barcoded 5' primer with a J-beta primer mix, a second PCR ran for roughly 7 to 12 cycles. TCRdb re-called the 5' RACE reads with MiXCR, one entry per CDR3 protein. The table has over 1.5 million distinct CDR3 sequences, roughly 49% seen once. This chain joins TRBV7-2 and TRBJ2-7, with 9 bases lining up with TRBD2. The sequenced sample consisted of blood. This TCR derives from a middle-aged woman in good health. CDR3: CTSSFAGGAQEYEQYF. The CDR3 region has the DNA TGTACCAGCAGCTTCGCGGGGGGGGCGCAGGAGTACGAGCAGTACTTC.